This T cell receptor beta chain is from a study of T cells in Graves' hyperthyroidism and ophthalmopathy. Study results and caveats: Blood also held most thyroid clonotypes expanded beyond 0.001.

The V end lost 0 bases, the J end lost 5 bases, and 17 bases lay between the germline ends. CDR1 is SGHRS and CDR2 is YFSETQ in the germline V gene. This CDR3 contains 16 residues. The source material, RNA transcripts, was used to amplify TCR beta CDR3 regions. When the TCR CDR3 underwent first-round RT-PCR, the HTBI primer set was used. TCRdb fed the multiplex PCR reads into MiXCR, producing one record per CDR3 protein. The sample has fewer than 400,000 distinct CDR3 sequences; around 14% are singletons. Hyperthyroidism, newly diagnosed and lasting under 2 months, affected patients aged 18 to 65. Uncontrolled infection, other autoimmune disease, pregnancy or lactation disqualified patients from enrolment. The sample holds many counts of this clonotype. Its target is unknown.

The sequenced sample was blood. This rearrangement joins TRBV5-1 to TRBJ2-5, with no clear D. The receptor was isolated from a woman aged 18-30 years with Graves' hyperthyroidism that later progressed to Graves' ophthalmopathy. The chain's CDR3 is CASSLANTRSRETQYF. CDR3 in DNA: TGCGCCAGCAGCTTGGCGAACACCCGAAGTCGGGAGACCCAGTACTTC. Supplemented by reference TRBV5-1 and TRBJ2-5, the full variable domain reads KAGVTQTPRYLIKTRGQQVTLSCSPISGHRSVSWYQQTPGQGLQFLFEYFSETQRNKGNFPGRFSGRQFSNSRSEMNVSTLELGDSALYLCASSLANTRSRETQYFGPGTRLLVL.